The 14 T cell receptor beta chains below come from one sample, sequenced in a study of shared clonotypes between healthy human individuals. Measured with immunoSEQ multiplex PCR; TCRdb has only the in-frame clones, and not every one. The data hold some 550,000 clones, with around 97% observed a single time. The sequencing sample was made of naive CD4+ T cells sorted from blood. The subset is: CD45RA+ positively selected. These receptors were collected from a woman under 40 in good health.

The chain combines TRBV10-3 with TRBJ2-1, with D possibly matching TRBD2 (5 bases). The germline gives CDR1 ENHRY, CDR2 SYGVKD. The length of the CDR3 is 13 residues. V was shortened by 5 bases and J by 6 bases, with 11 bases between the two germline ends. The CDR3 here is CAISPSSGNEQFF. CDR3 sequence (DNA): TGTGCCATCAGTCCTAGCTCGGGCAATGAGCAGTTCTTC.

The chain couples TRBV7-8 to TRBJ2-2; perhaps TRBD2 as D (5 bases). Germline V gene lookup returns CDR1 SGHVS and CDR2 FQNEAQ. CDR3 length equals 13 residues. Trimming left V 6 bases short and J 4 bases short, with 9 bases between. The CDR3 DNA follows: TGTGCCAGCAGGGATACTAGCACCGGGGAGCTGTTTTTT. As protein: CASRDTSTGELFF.

V gene TRBV28 combines with J gene TRBJ2-1; the D gene is possibly TRBD1 (5 bases). Trimming cost V 6 bases and J 5 bases, with 5 bases left between them. The germline gives CDR1 MDHEN, CDR2 SYDVKM. This CDR3 is 11 amino acids long. CDR3 residues: CASRTDNEQFF. The CDR3 bases are TGTGCCAGCAGGACAGACAATGAGCAGTTCTTC.

V gene TRBV19 combines with J gene TRBJ2-7, with D perhaps matching TRBD2 (6 bases). This CDR3 has 14 amino acids. The germline gives CDR1 LNHDA, CDR2 SQIVND (reference sequence). Trimming removed 1 base at V and 2 bases at J, with 9 bases between. The CDR3 reads CASSIGRGPYEQYF. CDR3 nucleotide sequence: TGTGCCAGTAGTATAGGGAGGGGACCCTACGAGCAGTACTTC.

The V gene is TRBV5-1, the J gene TRBJ2-5; 7 positions agree with TRBD1. This CDR3 contains 17 residues. Germline V CDR1 and CDR2: SGHRS, YFSETQ. V shed 5 bases, J shed 5 bases, and the junction held 18 bases outside the gene matches. The CDR3 sequence: CASRTSGAGGRRETQYF. The CDR3 DNA reads TGCGCCAGCAGAACATCCGGGGCAGGGGGAAGGAGGGAGACCCAGTACTTC.

This rearrangement joins TRBV7-9 to TRBJ1-4; 7 bases are a match to TRBD1. V lost 5 bases, J lost 5 bases, and 8 bases stayed unmatched. Germline V CDR1 and CDR2: SEHNR, FQNEAQ (reference sequence). The CDR3 spans 15 residues. CDR3 coding DNA: TGTGCCAGCAGCAGACAGGGTTATGAGAATGAAAAACTGTTTTTT. Its protein product is CASSRQGYENEKLFF.

J is TRBJ2-6 and V is TRBV6-1, with 11 positions matching TRBD1. Germline assignment: CDR1 MNHNS and CDR2 SASEGT. J was trimmed by 0 bases and V by 4 bases; bases with no gene match: 5. This CDR3 contains 18 residues. In nucleotides, the CDR3 is TGTGCCAGCAGTGCTTGGACAGGGGGCAGCTCTGGGGCCAACGTCCTGACTTTC. It encodes CASSAWTGGSSGANVLTF.

This chain connects TRBV7-9 to TRBJ1-1; D gene uncertain. The germline V and J ends were trimmed by 2 bases and 10 bases, with 11 bases remaining between them. This CDR3 has 12 residues. The V gene's germline CDR1 is SEHNR and CDR2 FQNEAQ (reference sequence). The CDR3 DNA reads as TGTGCCAGCAGCTTAATTGCGGGTGCAGCTTTCTTT. It encodes CASSLIAGAAFF.

The genes are TRBV5-8 and TRBJ1-5, with 10 positions matching TRBD1. There are 17 residues in the CDR3. V lost 4 bases, J lost 3 bases, and 10 bases stayed unmatched. The germline gives CDR1 SGHTS, CDR2 YDEGEE. In nucleotides, the CDR3 is TGTGCCAGCAGCCCGAGGACAGGGGGAATCCACAATCAGCCCCAGCATTTT. It encodes CASSPRTGGIHNQPQHF.

V usage is TRBV6-5 and J usage is TRBJ2-2; D unresolved. Trimming cost V 0 bases and J 6 bases, with 8 bases left between them. This CDR3 comprises 14 residues. Per the germline V gene, CDR1 is MNHEY and CDR2 is SVGAGI. CDR3 region: CASSYSRQAGELFF. CDR3 DNA: TGTGCCAGCAGTTACTCGAGGCAGGCCGGGGAGCTGTTTTTT.

The DNA of the CDR3 is TGCGCCAGCAGCTTGAGAGTCAGGGAGGAGACCCAGTACTTC. Protein: CASSLRVREETQYF. V is TRBV5-1 and J is TRBJ2-5; tentatively, D is TRBD1 or TRBD2 (5 bases each). This CDR3 has 14 amino acids. Trimming shortened V by 1 base and J by 5 bases, and 12 bases separated the two germline ends. Germline V lookup: CDR1 SGHRS, CDR2 YFSETQ.

The chain carries TRBV19 and TRBJ2-1; TRBD2 agrees at 9 bases. The germline V gene has CDR1 LNHDA and CDR2 SQIVND (reference sequence). This CDR3 region has 15 residues. The V gene end was trimmed by 5 bases and the J gene end by 7 bases; junction bases not matched to a gene: 9. CDR3 DNA sequence: TGTGCCAGTAGTGGGCGACTAGCGGTTTTAAATGAGCAGTTCTTC. Its translation is CASSGRLAVLNEQFF.

The CDR3 DNA follows: TGTGCCAGCAGCCATCCTAGCGGGATGACTTCCTACAATGAGCAGTTCTTC. It is translated as CASSHPSGMTSYNEQFF. The rearrangement uses TRBV5-4 and TRBJ2-1; 9 bases are shared with TRBD2. Per the germline V gene, CDR1 is SGHNT and CDR2 is YYREEE (reference sequence). J gave up 1 base and V 4 bases, and 9 bases lay outside the gene matches. This CDR3 spans 17 amino acids.

The chain joins TRBV14 to TRBJ2-3; TRBD1 is a possible D gene (6 bases). Per germline, CDR1 SGHDN and CDR2 FVKESK. Between the trimmed V and J ends, which lost 1 base and 1 base, there was a span of 15 bases. The CDR3 has 17 residues. The CDR3, as DNA: TGTGCCAGCAGCCAAGCGGGGCCAGGGGCGCGCACAGATACGCAGTATTTT. Translated: CASSQAGPGARTDTQYF. The variable domain in full, completed from reference TRBV14 and TRBJ2-3, reads EAGVTQFPSHSVIEKGQTVTLRCDPISGHDNLYWYRRVMGKEIKFLLHFVKESKQDESGMPNNRFLAERTGGTYSTLKVQPAELEDSGVYFCASSQAGPGARTDTQYFGPGTRLTVL.